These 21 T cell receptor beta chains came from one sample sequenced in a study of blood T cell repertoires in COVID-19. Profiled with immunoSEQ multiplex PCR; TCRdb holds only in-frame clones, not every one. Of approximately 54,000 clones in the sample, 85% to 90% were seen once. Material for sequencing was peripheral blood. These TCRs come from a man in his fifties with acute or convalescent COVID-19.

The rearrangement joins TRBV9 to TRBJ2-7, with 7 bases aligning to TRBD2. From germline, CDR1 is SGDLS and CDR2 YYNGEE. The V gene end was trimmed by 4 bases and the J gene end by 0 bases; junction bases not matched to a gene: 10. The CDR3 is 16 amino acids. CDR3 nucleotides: TGTGCCAGCAGCCCCCCGAGAAGCGGGGACTCCTACGAGCAGTACTTC. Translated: CASSPPRSGDSYEQYF.

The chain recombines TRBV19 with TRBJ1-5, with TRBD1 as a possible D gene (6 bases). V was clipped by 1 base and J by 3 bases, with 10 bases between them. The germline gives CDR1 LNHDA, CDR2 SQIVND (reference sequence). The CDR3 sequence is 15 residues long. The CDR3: CASSIGGQNNQPQHF. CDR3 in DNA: TGTGCCAGTAGTATAGGGGGACAAAACAATCAGCCCCAGCATTTT. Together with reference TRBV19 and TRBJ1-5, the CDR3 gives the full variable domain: DGGITQSPKYLFRKEGQNVTLSCEQNLNHDAMYWYRQDPGQGLRLIYYSQIVNDFQKGDIAEGYSVSREKKESFPLTVTSAQKNPTAFYLCASSIGGQNNQPQHFGDGTRLSIL.

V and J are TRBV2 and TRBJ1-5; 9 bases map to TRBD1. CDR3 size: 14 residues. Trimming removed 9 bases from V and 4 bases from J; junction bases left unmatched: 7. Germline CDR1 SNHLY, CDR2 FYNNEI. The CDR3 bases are TGTGCCAGAGGGGGACAGGGAAAGAATCAGCCCCAGCATTTT. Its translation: CARGGQGKNQPQHF.

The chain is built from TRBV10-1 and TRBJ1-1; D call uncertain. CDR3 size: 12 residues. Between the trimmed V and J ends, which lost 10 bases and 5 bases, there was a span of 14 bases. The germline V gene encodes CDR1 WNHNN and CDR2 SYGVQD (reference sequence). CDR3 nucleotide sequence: TGCGCCACCCCGGTGGGAGTTACTGAAGCTTTCTTT. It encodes CATPVGVTEAFF.

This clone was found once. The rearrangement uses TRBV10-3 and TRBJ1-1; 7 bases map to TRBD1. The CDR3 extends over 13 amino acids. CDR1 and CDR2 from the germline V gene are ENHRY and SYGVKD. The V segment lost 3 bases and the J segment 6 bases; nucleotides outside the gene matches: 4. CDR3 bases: TGTGCCATCAGTGATTCAGGGGGTGCTGAAGCTTTCTTT. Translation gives CAISDSGGAEAFF.

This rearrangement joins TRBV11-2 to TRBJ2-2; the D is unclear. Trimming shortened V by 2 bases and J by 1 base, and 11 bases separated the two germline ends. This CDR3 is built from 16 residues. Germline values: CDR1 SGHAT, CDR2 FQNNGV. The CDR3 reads CASSLFDIMNTGELFF. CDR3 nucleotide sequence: TGTGCCAGCAGCTTATTCGACATAATGAACACCGGGGAGCTGTTTTTT.

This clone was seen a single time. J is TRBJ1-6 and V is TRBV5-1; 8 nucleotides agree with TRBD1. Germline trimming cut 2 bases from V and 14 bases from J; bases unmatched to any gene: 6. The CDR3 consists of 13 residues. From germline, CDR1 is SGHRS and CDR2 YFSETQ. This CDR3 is CASSLGQGMTLHF. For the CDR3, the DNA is TGCGCCAGCAGCTTAGGACAGGGAATGACCCTCCACTTT.

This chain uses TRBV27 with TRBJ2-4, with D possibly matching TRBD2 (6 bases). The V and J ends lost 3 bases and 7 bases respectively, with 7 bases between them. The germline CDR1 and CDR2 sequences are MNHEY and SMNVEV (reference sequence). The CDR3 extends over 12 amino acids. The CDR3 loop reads CASSFGGNIQYF. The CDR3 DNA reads TGTGCCAGCAGTTTCGGGGGTAACATTCAGTACTTC.

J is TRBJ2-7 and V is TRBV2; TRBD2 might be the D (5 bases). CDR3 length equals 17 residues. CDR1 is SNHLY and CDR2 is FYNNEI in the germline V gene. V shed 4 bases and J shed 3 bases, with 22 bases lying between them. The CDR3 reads CASSVSPEGLADYEQYF. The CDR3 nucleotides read TGTGCCAGCAGTGTTTCCCCCGAGGGCCTAGCTGACTACGAGCAGTACTTC.

The CDR3 is CASSIQGFGYTF. In DNA, the CDR3 is TGTGCCAGTAGTATCCAGGGATTTGGCTACACCTTC. The chain employs TRBV19 and TRBJ1-2; D perhaps matches TRBD1 (5 bases). Germline lookup yields CDR1 LNHDA and CDR2 SQIVND (reference sequence). The CDR3 has 12 residues. Trimming pared 3 bases from V and 7 bases from J, leaving 9 bases between.

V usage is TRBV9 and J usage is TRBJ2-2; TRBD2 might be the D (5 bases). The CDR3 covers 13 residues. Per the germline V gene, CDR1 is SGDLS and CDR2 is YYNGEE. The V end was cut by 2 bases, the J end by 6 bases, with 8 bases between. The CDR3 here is CASSVAAAGELFF. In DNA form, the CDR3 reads TGTGCCAGCAGCGTGGCAGCGGCCGGGGAGCTGTTTTTT.

The CDR3 coding sequence is TGCGCCAGCAGCACGAGTCAGGGGGCTTACAATGAGCAGTTCTTC. It encodes CASSTSQGAYNEQFF. This chain links TRBV5-1 with TRBJ2-1, with 8 bases identical to TRBD1. The CDR3 is made up of 15 amino acids. Germline assignment: CDR1 SGHRS and CDR2 YFSETQ. The J segment lost 4 bases and the V segment lost 4 bases, leaving 7 bases of the junction unmatched.

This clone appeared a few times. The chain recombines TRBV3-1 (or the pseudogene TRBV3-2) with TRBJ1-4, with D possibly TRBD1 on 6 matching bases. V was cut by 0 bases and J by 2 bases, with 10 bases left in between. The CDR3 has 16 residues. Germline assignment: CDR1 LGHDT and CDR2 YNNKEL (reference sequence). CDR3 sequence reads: CASSQDGGATNEKLFF. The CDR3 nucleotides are TGTGCCAGCAGCCAAGATGGGGGGGCGACTAATGAAAAACTGTTTTTT.

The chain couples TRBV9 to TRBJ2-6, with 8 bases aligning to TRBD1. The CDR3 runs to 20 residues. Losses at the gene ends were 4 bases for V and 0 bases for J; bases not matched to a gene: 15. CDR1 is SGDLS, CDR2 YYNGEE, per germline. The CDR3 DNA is TGTGCCAGCAGCCCCCGTGGGGACAGGCACCCTCGCTCTGGGGCCAACGTCCTGACTTTC. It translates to CASSPRGDRHPRSGANVLTF.

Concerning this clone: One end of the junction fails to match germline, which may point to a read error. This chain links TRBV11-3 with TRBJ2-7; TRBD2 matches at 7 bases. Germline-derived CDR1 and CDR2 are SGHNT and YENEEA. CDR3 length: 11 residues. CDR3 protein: CASSLEAGLSF. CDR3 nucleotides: TGTGCCAGCAGCTTAGAAGCGGGACTTAGCTTC.

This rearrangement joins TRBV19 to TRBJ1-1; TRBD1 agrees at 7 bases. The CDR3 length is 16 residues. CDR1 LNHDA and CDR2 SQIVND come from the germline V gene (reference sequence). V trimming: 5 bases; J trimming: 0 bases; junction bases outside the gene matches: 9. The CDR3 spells CASSVGQPPMNTEAFF. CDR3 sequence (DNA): TGTGCCAGTAGTGTGGGACAGCCCCCAATGAACACTGAAGCTTTCTTT.

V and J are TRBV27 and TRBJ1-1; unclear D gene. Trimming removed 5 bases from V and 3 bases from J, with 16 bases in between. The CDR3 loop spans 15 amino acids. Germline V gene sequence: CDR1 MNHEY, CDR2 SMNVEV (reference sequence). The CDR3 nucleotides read TGTGCCAGCAGTCCCCTGGTCCCTGAGGACACTGAAGCTTTCTTT. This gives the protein CASSPLVPEDTEAFF.

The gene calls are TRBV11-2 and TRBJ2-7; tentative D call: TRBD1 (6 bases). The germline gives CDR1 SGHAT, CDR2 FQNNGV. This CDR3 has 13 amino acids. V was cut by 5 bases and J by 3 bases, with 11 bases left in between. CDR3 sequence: CASSTGIGYEQYF. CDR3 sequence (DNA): TGTGCCAGCAGCACAGGGATCGGCTACGAGCAGTACTTC.

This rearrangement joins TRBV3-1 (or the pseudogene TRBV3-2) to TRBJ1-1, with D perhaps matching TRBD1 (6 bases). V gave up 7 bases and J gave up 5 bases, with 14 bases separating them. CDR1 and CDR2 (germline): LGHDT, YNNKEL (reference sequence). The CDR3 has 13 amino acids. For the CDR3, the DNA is TGTGCCAGCACCCCGGGGGGCAGGACTGAAGCTTTCTTT. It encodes CASTPGGRTEAFF.

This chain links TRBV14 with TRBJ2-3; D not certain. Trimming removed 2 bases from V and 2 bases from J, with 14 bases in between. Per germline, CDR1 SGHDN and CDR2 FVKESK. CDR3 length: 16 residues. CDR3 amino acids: CASSQRVSATTDTQYF. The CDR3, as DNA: TGTGCCAGCAGCCAACGAGTATCAGCGACCACAGATACGCAGTATTTT.

CDR3 sequence reads: CASLGGEGGGTQYF. CDR3 DNA sequence: TGTGCCAGCCTTGGTGGGGAGGGGGGAGGTACGCAGTATTTT. The chain has TRBV6-5 and TRBJ2-3, with a weak D call TRBD2 (7 bases). The CDR3 covers 14 residues. The germline V gene has CDR1 MNHEY and CDR2 SVGAGI. V dropped 8 bases and J dropped 8 bases, with 20 bases sitting between them.